Shown below are 14 T cell receptor beta chains from a single sample sequenced in a study of shared T cell receptors in the human thymus. Libraries were prepared by immunoSEQ multiplex PCR; TCRdb keeps only in-frame clonotypes and omits some of them. Altogether a few hundred thousand clones are present, around 93% being singletons, with the ten largest covering 0.02%. The source material was thymocytes. These receptors originate from a human donor.

The count of this clone is one. The rearrangement joins TRBV27 to TRBJ2-5; no reliable D call. Trimming shortened V by 2 bases and J by 1 base, and 8 bases separated the two germline ends. Looked up from germline, CDR1 is MNHEY and CDR2 is SMNVEV (reference sequence). The CDR3 contains 14 residues. The CDR3 here is CASSLVGRQETQYF. The CDR3 nucleotides read TGTGCCAGCAGTTTAGTCGGCCGCCAAGAGACCCAGTACTTC.

The V call is TRBV30, the J call TRBJ2-7; tentatively, D is TRBD2 (6 bases). The CDR3 covers 17 residues. The ends were cut back, 0 bases at V and 4 bases at J, with 22 bases in the middle. Germline V gene lookup returns CDR1 GTSNPN and CDR2 SVGIG (reference sequence). The CDR3 region has the DNA TGTGCCTGGAGTGTACTGGTGGGGGGACTCGGAACTTACGAGCAGTACTTC. Amino acids: CAWSVLVGGLGTYEQYF.

The V call is TRBV28, the J call TRBJ2-1; D possibly corresponds to TRBD1 (6 bases). The CDR3 is 17 residues long. Germline CDR1 MDHEN, CDR2 SYDVKM. Trimming shortened V by 8 bases and J by 0 bases, and 20 bases separated the two germline ends. CDR3 nucleotides: TGTGCCAGCCTATACCCCCACGGCAGGGGCTCCTACAATGAGCAGTTCTTC. Its translation is CASLYPHGRGSYNEQFF.

The CDR3 region has the DNA TGTGCCAGCAGCCCCCTTACTGCTGAAGCTTTCTTT. This sequence encodes CASSPLTAEAFF. The gene calls are TRBV7-4 and TRBJ1-1; no clear D. V was shortened by 5 bases and J by 6 bases, with 10 bases between the two germline ends. The CDR3 runs 12 residues. Germline V gene data show CDR1 as SGHVT and CDR2 as SQSDAQ.

The chain carries TRBV6-5 and TRBJ2-1, with D perhaps assigned TRBD1 or TRBD2 (5 bases each). Trimming removed 7 bases at V and 0 bases at J, with 13 bases between. From germline, CDR1 is MNHEY and CDR2 SVGAGI. The CDR3 spans 15 residues. The CDR3 loop is CASNPGTSSYNEQFF. The DNA of the CDR3 is TGTGCCAGCAACCCCGGGACCAGCTCCTACAATGAGCAGTTCTTC.

The chain combines TRBV4-1 with TRBJ1-6; TRBD1 is a possible D gene (5 bases). This CDR3 region has 17 residues. Per germline, CDR1 MGHRA and CDR2 YSYEKL. Trimming cost V 1 base and J 8 bases, with 18 bases left between them. The CDR3 DNA reads as TGCGCCAGCAGCCAAGCTTGGGGGTCGACTTCGGATTCACCCCTCCACTTT. Its protein is CASSQAWGSTSDSPLHF.

V and J are TRBV28 and TRBJ2-1, with a weak D call TRBD1 (5 bases). The length of the CDR3 is 15 residues. V was clipped by 3 bases and J by 8 bases, with 17 bases between them. Germline V CDR1 and CDR2: MDHEN, SYDVKM. As DNA, the CDR3 is TGTGCCAGCAGTTTCGGACAAGAGATGGGTTATGAGCAGTTCTTC. Residues: CASSFGQEMGYEQFF. Drawing the rest from reference TRBV28 and TRBJ2-1, the complete variable domain is DVKVTQSSRYLVKRTGEKVFLECVQDMDHENMFWYRQDPGLGLRLIYFSYDVKMKEKGDIPEGYSVSREKKERFSLILESASTNQTSMYLCASSFGQEMGYEQFFGPGTRLTVL.

This clone was seen only once. The V call is TRBV27, the J call TRBJ2-7; TRBD2 matches 8 bases. Trimming took 5 bases from V and 3 from J; bases not matched to a gene: 6. This CDR3 is 14 amino acids long. CDR1 and CDR2 (germline): MNHEY, SMNVEV (reference sequence). In DNA form, the CDR3 reads TGTGCCAGCAGTCAGACTAGCGAGAACTACGAGCAGTACTTC. As protein: CASSQTSENYEQYF.

The gene calls are TRBV9 and TRBJ2-6, with TRBD1 as a possible D gene (5 bases). Looked up from germline, CDR1 is SGDLS and CDR2 is YYNGEE. The CDR3 covers 15 residues. Trimming took off 0 bases at V and 4 bases at J, with 8 bases between the two ends. CDR3 coding DNA: TGTGCCAGCAGCGTAGGCAGGGCCGGGGCCAACGTCCTGACTTTC. It encodes CASSVGRAGANVLTF.

This chain links TRBV5-1 with TRBJ1-5; D is unclear. Per the germline V gene, CDR1 is SGHRS and CDR2 is YFSETQ. The CDR3 has 14 residues. Trimming left V 2 bases short and J 3 bases short, with 9 bases between. The CDR3 loop reads CASSFSSNNQPQHF. The CDR3 region has the DNA TGCGCCAGCAGCTTCTCATCAAACAATCAGCCCCAGCATTTT.

The chain links TRBV6-8 to TRBJ2-5; possible D gene TRBD2, 5 bases. CDR3 length: 15 residues. CDR1 MNHGY and CDR2 SAAAGT come from the germline V gene. V was clipped by 6 bases and J by 5 bases, with 19 bases between them. The CDR3 loop is CASSLRRAQGETQYF. In nucleotides, the CDR3 is TGTGCCAGCAGCCTCCGGCGGGCGCAAGGGGAGACCCAGTACTTC.

V and J are TRBV5-6 and TRBJ2-5, with 9 positions matching TRBD1. From germline, CDR1 is SGHDT and CDR2 YYEEEE. Trimming took 0 bases from V and 3 from J; bases not matched to a gene: 3. The CDR3 is 15 residues long. The CDR3 is CASSLAGTGKETQYF. As DNA, the CDR3 is TGTGCCAGCAGCTTGGCCGGGACAGGGAAAGAGACCCAGTACTTC.

J is TRBJ2-3 and V is TRBV30; TRBD2 matches 7 bases. V lost 2 bases, J lost 8 bases, and 10 bases stayed unmatched. Germline CDR1 and CDR2: GTSNPN and SVGIG (reference sequence). This CDR3 is 14 amino acids long. This chain's CDR3 is CAWSLERDGGTQYF. CDR3 nucleotides: TGTGCCTGGAGTCTGGAGCGGGATGGAGGTACGCAGTATTTT.

The chain links TRBV27 to TRBJ1-5; possible D gene TRBD1, 5 bases. Trimming shortened V by 6 bases and J by 5 bases, and 11 bases separated the two germline ends. The germline CDR1 and CDR2 sequences are MNHEY and SMNVEV (reference sequence). The CDR3 totals 13 residues. The CDR3 region has the DNA TGTGCCAGCAGCCTATGGGGCCATCAGCCCCAGCATTTT. Protein sequence: CASSLWGHQPQHF.